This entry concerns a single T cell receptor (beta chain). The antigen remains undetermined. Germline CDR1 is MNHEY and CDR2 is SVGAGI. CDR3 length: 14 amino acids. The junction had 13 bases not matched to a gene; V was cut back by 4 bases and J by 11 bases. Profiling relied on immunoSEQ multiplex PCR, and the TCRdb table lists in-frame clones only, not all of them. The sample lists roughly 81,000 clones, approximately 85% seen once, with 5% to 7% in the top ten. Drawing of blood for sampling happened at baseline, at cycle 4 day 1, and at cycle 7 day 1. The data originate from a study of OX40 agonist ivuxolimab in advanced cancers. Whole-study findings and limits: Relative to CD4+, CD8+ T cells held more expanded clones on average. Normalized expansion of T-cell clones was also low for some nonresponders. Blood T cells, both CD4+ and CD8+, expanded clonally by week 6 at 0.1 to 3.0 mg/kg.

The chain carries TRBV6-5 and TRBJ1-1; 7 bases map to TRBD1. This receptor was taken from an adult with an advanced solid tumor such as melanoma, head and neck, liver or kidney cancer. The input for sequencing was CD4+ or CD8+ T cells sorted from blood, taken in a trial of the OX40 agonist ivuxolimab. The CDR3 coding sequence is TGTGCCAGCAGTTCCCCGAAGACAGGGCGGGAGGCTTTCTTT. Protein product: CASSSPKTGREAFF.